What follows describes a single T cell receptor (beta chain). Its antigen is currently unknown. Germline CDR1 is SGHVS and CDR2 is FNYEAQ. This CDR3 comprises 19 residues. The junction had 15 bases not matched to a gene; V was cut back by 4 bases and J by 2 bases. This entry belongs to a study of cytomegalovirus exposure and HLA in healthy donors. Overall study context: The platform used for the approximately 130 validation repertoires matched that of the approximately 670 first-cohort repertoires, a later analysis reported. Study outcomes and limitations: Rare TCR sequences predominated, though certain public TCRs were found in many donors.

Sequenced by immunoSEQ multiplex PCR; TCRdb stores in-frame clones only, minus some. The sample has under 250,000 clones, around nine tenths seen once; the top ten hold approximately 2%. This receptor was obtained from a woman aged 18-29 years in good health and CMV-seropositive. The J gene is TRBJ2-2, the V gene TRBV7-6; TRBD1 matches 8 bases. The sequencing sample was made of PBMCs. The CDR3 here is CASSWGYQGAGPNTGELFF. The CDR3, as DNA: TGTGCCAGCAGCTGGGGGTATCAGGGGGCCGGACCCAACACCGGGGAGCTGTTTTTT.